The 32 T cell receptor beta chains below were found in one sample sequenced in a study of cytomegalovirus exposure and HLA in healthy donors. PCR employed 60 Vbeta and 13 Jbeta primers. TCRdb's copy holds only in-frame clones and misses some; the assay was immunoSEQ multiplex PCR. The table lists 95,000 to 150,000 clones, approximately 80% of them singletons, with 8.8% in the top ten. Input material: PBMCs. The receptor set was obtained from a female donor in good health and CMV-seropositive.

This chain connects TRBV6-6 to TRBJ2-7; 8 bases fit TRBD1. CDR1 is MNHNY, CDR2 SVGAGI, per germline (reference sequence). V gave up 5 bases and J gave up 6 bases; unmatched junction bases: 9. The CDR3 is 14 residues long. This chain's CDR3 is CASSGDRGVSEQYF. CDR3 DNA sequence: TGTGCCAGCAGTGGCGACAGGGGAGTGAGCGAGCAGTACTTC.

This chain joins TRBV27 and TRBJ2-5; 8 nucleotides agree with TRBD2. This CDR3 has 16 residues. Trimming cost V 4 bases and J 2 bases; bases outside gene matches: 9. Germline values: CDR1 MNHEY, CDR2 SMNVEV (reference sequence). The CDR3 coding sequence is TGTGCCAGCAGTTCAATGCCTCTAGCGGGTCAAGAGACCCAGTACTTC. Encoded protein: CASSSMPLAGQETQYF.

This clone was seen a handful of times. The gene calls are TRBV18 and TRBJ1-2; D may be TRBD1 (6 bases). Trimming cost V 2 bases and J 6 bases, with 16 bases left between them. Germline assignment: CDR1 KGHSH and CDR2 LQKENI. The length of the CDR3 is 15 residues. The CDR3 is CASSPRARGEDGYTF. The CDR3 DNA follows: TGTGCCAGCTCACCAAGGGCCAGGGGTGAGGATGGCTACACCTTC.

The chain couples TRBV5-4 to TRBJ2-7, with 8 positions matching TRBD1. The trim removed 6 bases at V and 3 bases at J, leaving 8 bases unmatched. CDR1 is SGHNT and CDR2 is YYREEE in the germline V gene (reference sequence). The CDR3 spans 14 residues. The CDR3 loop is CASNPGGRSYEQYF. The CDR3 DNA follows: TGTGCCAGCAACCCAGGGGGCCGAAGCTACGAGCAGTACTTC.

The chain is built from TRBV5-1 and TRBJ2-6, with TRBD1 as a possible D gene (5 bases). The CDR3 loop spans 20 amino acids. V was pared by 1 base and J by 0 bases, with 20 bases between. CDR1 and CDR2 from the germline V gene are SGHRS and YFSETQ. CDR3 sequence (DNA): TGCGCCAGCAGCTTGTATTGGGCAGGGATGCCGAACTCTGGGGCCAACGTCCTGACTTTC. Translation gives CASSLYWAGMPNSGANVLTF.

The chain couples TRBV15 to TRBJ2-7, with 7 bases fitting TRBD2. V trimming: 5 bases; J trimming: 0 bases; junction bases outside the gene matches: 10. This CDR3 spans 16 amino acids. Germline loops: CDR1 LNHNV, CDR2 YYDKDF (reference sequence). The CDR3 coding sequence is TGTGCCACCAGCGGGGGGGTAGGGACCTACTCCTACGAGCAGTACTTC. The encoded protein is CATSGGVGTYSYEQYF.

Turning to this clone: The junction differs from germline at one of its ends, possibly a read error. This chain joins TRBV7-9 and TRBJ2-2; 8 nucleotides line up with TRBD1. The CDR3 has 17 residues. Per germline, CDR1 SEHNR and CDR2 FQNEAQ (reference sequence). For the CDR3, the DNA is TGTTCCAGCAGCCGACAGGGGTGGGCATCGAACACCGGGGAGCTGTTTTTT. Protein: CSSSRQGWASNTGELFF.

This chain connects TRBV6-1 to TRBJ1-6; D not certain. Germline V gene sequence: CDR1 MNHNS, CDR2 SASEGT. This CDR3 has 15 amino acids. Trimming took off 8 bases at V and 0 bases at J, with 11 bases between the two ends. CDR3 residues: CASEGGSSYNSPLHF. The CDR3 DNA sequence: TGTGCCAGCGAGGGAGGGAGCTCCTATAATTCACCCCTCCACTTT.

The chain recombines TRBV4-1 with TRBJ1-4, with D perhaps TRBD1 (6 bases). The ends were cut back, 5 bases at V and 8 bases at J, with 21 bases in the middle. In germline, CDR1 is MGHRA, CDR2 YSYEKL. The CDR3 covers 16 residues. In nucleotides, the CDR3 is TGCGCCAGCAGCGACACGAGCAGGGGAAGAGAGGAAAAACTGTTTTTT. This codes for CASSDTSRGREEKLFF.

The rearrangement uses TRBV30 and TRBJ1-2; TRBD1 aligns across 10 bases. The CDR3 totals 14 residues. Trimming at V came to 4 bases and at J to 4 bases, leaving 6 bases not matched to a gene. The V gene's germline CDR1 is GTSNPN and CDR2 SVGIG (reference sequence). The CDR3 protein is CAWTRTGGVYGYTF. In DNA form, the CDR3 reads TGTGCCTGGACTAGGACAGGGGGAGTCTATGGCTACACCTTC.

The rearrangement uses TRBV7-2 and TRBJ1-5; D is unclear. The ends were cut back, 4 bases at V and 7 bases at J, with 20 bases in the middle. This CDR3 is 16 amino acids long. Looked up from germline, CDR1 is SGHTA and CDR2 is FQGNSA. CDR3 loop: CASSSSTGRNSQPQHF. The CDR3 coding sequence is TGTGCCAGCAGCTCCTCGACGGGGAGGAATAGCCAGCCCCAGCATTTT.

This rearrangement joins TRBV7-9 to TRBJ1-5, with D maybe TRBD1 (6 bases). The V and J ends lost 1 base and 6 bases respectively, with 7 bases between them. CDR3 length equals 13 residues. The germline V gene has CDR1 SEHNR and CDR2 FQNEAQ (reference sequence). CDR3 residues: CASSLEQGQPQHF. The CDR3 DNA reads TGTGCCAGCAGCTTAGAACAGGGTCAGCCCCAGCATTTT.

The chain combines TRBV5-3 with TRBJ1-6; weak D call: TRBD1 (6 bases). TRBV5-3 is identified as an open reading frame with a role that is uncertain. The CDR3 covers 17 residues. Trimming took off 4 bases at V and 7 bases at J, with 21 bases between the two ends. CDR3 nucleotide sequence: TGTGCCAGAAGCCTGGGTGGGGCCCAGGGGAAAAATTCACCCCTCCACTTT. As protein: CARSLGGAQGKNSPLHF.

This chain's CDR3 is CASSVDQDSLKQYF. CDR3 coding DNA: TGTGCCAGCAGCGTAGATCAGGACTCCCTCAAGCAGTACTTC. The rearrangement uses TRBV9 and TRBJ2-7; possible D gene TRBD2, 5 bases. Germline V gives CDR1 SGDLS, CDR2 YYNGEE. The CDR3 sequence is 14 residues long. V lost 0 bases to trimming and J lost 8 bases, with 15 bases between them.

This clone has more than one count but fewer than ten. Other DNA sequences in this specimen translate into the identical CDR3. The V and J genes are TRBV6-5 and TRBJ1-6; 7 nucleotides match TRBD1. Germline V lookup: CDR1 MNHEY, CDR2 SVGAGI. The ends lost 6 bases at V and 8 bases at J; junction bases unmatched: 7. CDR3 length: 14 amino acids. For the CDR3, the DNA is TGTGCCAGCAGGGGGACAGCCAATCATTCACCCCTCCACTTT. It encodes CASRGTANHSPLHF.

The chain is built from TRBV6-1 and TRBJ2-7, with 12 bases fitting TRBD2. CDR1 and CDR2 (germline): MNHNS, SASEGT. The V and J ends lost 6 bases and 2 bases, in that order; junction bases with no gene match: 5. CDR3 length equals 15 residues. In nucleotides, the CDR3 is TGTGCCAGCAGGCGACTAGCGGGGGACCCCTACGAGCAGTACTTC. This gives the protein CASRRLAGDPYEQYF.

The chain carries TRBV5-1 and TRBJ1-1; D not certain. V lost 3 bases and J lost 1, with 7 bases in between. The CDR3 has 13 residues. Germline CDR1 is SGHRS and CDR2 is YFSETQ. The CDR3 DNA is TGCGCCAGCAGCTCCCGGGAGAACACTGAAGCTTTCTTT. Amino acid sequence: CASSSRENTEAFF.

The chain carries TRBV5-4 and TRBJ1-2; D is unresolved. Germline lookup yields CDR1 SGHNT and CDR2 YYREEE (reference sequence). V dropped 1 base and J dropped 4 bases, with 11 bases sitting between them. CDR3 size: 14 residues. The CDR3 DNA reads as TGTGCCAGCAGCTTGTCGTTGCAGGCCTATGGCTACACCTTC. Translated: CASSLSLQAYGYTF.

V is TRBV4-1 and J is TRBJ2-7; 9 bases match TRBD1. This CDR3 is 16 amino acids long. Germline assignment: CDR1 MGHRA and CDR2 YSYEKL. Trimming cost V 0 bases and J 0 bases; bases outside gene matches: 3. CDR3 residues: CASSQDGTGFSYEQYF. The CDR3 coding sequence is TGCGCCAGCAGCCAAGATGGGACAGGGTTCTCCTACGAGCAGTACTTC.

The rearrangement joins TRBV18 to TRBJ2-3; D is uncertain. The germline V and J ends were trimmed by 5 bases and 0 bases, with 15 bases remaining between them. The CDR3 loop spans 16 amino acids. CDR1 is KGHSH, CDR2 LQKENI, per germline. The CDR3 sequence: CASSFTQAMSTDTQYF. CDR3 DNA sequence: TGTGCCAGCTCATTCACGCAGGCGATGAGCACAGATACGCAGTATTTT. Based on the CDR3 plus reference TRBV18 and TRBJ2-3, the full variable domain is NAGVMQNPRHLVRRRGQEARLRCSPMKGHSHVYWYRQLPEEGLKFMVYLQKENIIDESGMPKERFSAEFPKEGPSILRIQQVVRGDSAAYFCASSFTQAMSTDTQYFGPGTRLTVL.

The V call is TRBV15, the J call TRBJ1-5; D call uncertain. V shed 0 bases and J shed 4 bases, with 13 bases lying between them. The CDR3 spans 16 residues. Germline loops: CDR1 LNHNV, CDR2 YYDKDF (reference sequence). This CDR3 reads CATSREVFRENQPQHF. CDR3 sequence (DNA): TGTGCCACCAGCAGAGAGGTTTTTAGGGAGAATCAGCCCCAGCATTTT.

This chain uses TRBV18 with TRBJ2-1; 11 nucleotides agree with TRBD1. Per the germline V gene, CDR1 is KGHSH and CDR2 is LQKENI. CDR3 length equals 18 residues. V gave up 6 bases and J gave up 7 bases; unmatched junction bases: 17. The CDR3 region has the DNA TGTGCCAGCTCCCAATTTGATTCCCTTGGACAGGGGGCAAATGAGCAGTTCTTC. The encoded protein is CASSQFDSLGQGANEQFF.

The rearrangement uses TRBV10-2 and TRBJ1-5; D remains ambiguous. V lost 4 bases and J lost 7, with 14 bases in between. There are 14 residues in the CDR3. The germline gives CDR1 WSHSY, CDR2 SAAADI. The CDR3 nucleotides read TGCGCCAGCAGTGCCACGAGGGCTGCGCAGCCCCAGCATTTT. Its protein product is CASSATRAAQPQHF.

This clone was observed a single time. The rearrangement links TRBV4-2 to TRBJ1-4; D gene ambiguous. V lost 2 bases and J lost 5, with 6 bases in between. The CDR3 contains 13 residues. Looked up from germline, CDR1 is LGHNA and CDR2 is YNFKEQ. This chain's CDR3 is CASSQPGNEKLFF. The CDR3 region has the DNA TGTGCCAGCAGCCAACCGGGAAATGAAAAACTGTTTTTT.

This clone was recorded once. The chain combines TRBV6-5 with TRBJ2-2, with 10 positions matching TRBD2. The CDR3 is made up of 14 amino acids. The V segment lost 7 bases and the J segment 6 bases; nucleotides outside the gene matches: 5. CDR1 MNHEY and CDR2 SVGAGI come from the germline V gene. CDR3 residues: CASNPGTSAGELFF. In DNA, the CDR3 is TGTGCCAGCAACCCCGGGACTAGCGCCGGGGAGCTGTTTTTT.

J is TRBJ2-3 and V is TRBV5-4; D not certain. Germline assignment: CDR1 SGHNT and CDR2 YYREEE (reference sequence). CDR3 length equals 11 residues. V was cut by 7 bases and J by 1 base, with 4 bases left in between. The CDR3 sequence: CASPGTDTQYF. Here the CDR3 DNA reads TGTGCCAGCCCCGGCACAGATACGCAGTATTTT.

The rearrangement joins TRBV5-4 to TRBJ1-3; the D gene is possibly TRBD1 (5 bases). Trimming removed 5 bases from V and 4 bases from J, with 10 bases in between. The CDR3 sequence is 13 residues long. Germline loops: CDR1 SGHNT, CDR2 YYREEE (reference sequence). CDR3 in amino acids: CASRARQGNTIYF. Written as DNA, the CDR3 is TGTGCCAGCAGAGCGAGACAGGGAAACACCATATATTTT.

The chain combines TRBV18 with TRBJ1-6; no reliable D call. CDR1 and CDR2 (germline): KGHSH, LQKENI. The CDR3 loop spans 15 amino acids. Between the trimmed V and J ends, which lost 2 bases and 8 bases, there was a span of 13 bases. CDR3 DNA: TGTGCCAGCTCACCAATCCCCACCCGGGATTCACCCCTCCACTTT. As protein: CASSPIPTRDSPLHF.

This rearrangement joins TRBV5-6 to TRBJ2-3; possibly TRBD1 for D (5 bases). The CDR3 runs to 15 residues. The V gene lost 2 bases and the J gene lost 1 base, with 11 bases spanning the gap. Per germline, CDR1 SGHDT and CDR2 YYEEEE. The CDR3 sequence is CASSFRLGGTDTQYF. The DNA of the CDR3 is TGTGCCAGCAGCTTCAGGCTAGGGGGCACAGATACGCAGTATTTT.

CDR3 residues: CSGGTGNYNEQFF. CDR3 coding DNA: TGCAGCGGCGGGACAGGGAACTACAATGAGCAGTTCTTC. The chain combines TRBV29-1 with TRBJ2-1; 9 nucleotides agree with TRBD1. V dropped 7 bases and J dropped 3; count of bases not matched to a gene: 4. Germline-derived CDR1 and CDR2 are SQVTM and ANQGSEA. The CDR3 is 13 residues long.

This clone was detected once. The rearrangement uses TRBV20-1 and TRBJ1-1; D might be TRBD1 (5 bases). Germline values: CDR1 DFQATT, CDR2 SNEGSKA (reference sequence). The CDR3 totals 11 residues. Trimming shortened V by 7 bases and J by 2 bases, and 8 bases separated the two germline ends. The CDR3 protein is CSGTPNTEAFF. The CDR3 nucleotides read TGCAGTGGGACACCAAACACTGAAGCTTTCTTT.

The gene calls are TRBV5-1 and TRBJ1-1, with TRBD1 identical over 7 bases. In germline, CDR1 is SGHRS, CDR2 YFSETQ. Germline trimming cut 4 bases from V and 4 bases from J; bases unmatched to any gene: 10. There are 15 residues in the CDR3. Here the CDR3 DNA reads TGCGCCAGCAGCGCGTGGGACAGAGGGGGCACTGAAGCTTTCTTT. This encodes CASSAWDRGGTEAFF.